Listed below are T cell receptor beta chains from one sample, sequenced in a study of human T cells and chemical hapten exposure. TCRdb called the RACE reads again in MiXCR, with one record for every CDR3 protein. The repertoire has 300,000 to 400,000 distinct CDR3 sequences, about 7% of them found once; the top ten carry 8% to 9%. This specimen consisted of whole blood, obtained in connection with sensitization to the hapten diphenylcyclopropenone (DPC). All receptors come from a woman aged 18-29 years with alopecia areata. Some clones in this sample may be carry-over from other donors' samples. The CDR3 runs from the conserved cysteine through the conserved F or W. A D gene is named only where the DNA matches it firmly. Size values are once, few and many counts, or a class for expanded clones, and some rows have none.

D: TRBD2
V: TRBV4-1
size: few
J: TRBJ2-1
DNA: TGCGCCAGCAGCCATACCGGACTAGCGGGGTCCTACAATGAGCAGTTCTTC
CDR3: CASSHTGLAGSYNEQFF

D: NA
V: TRBV4-3
size: many
J: TRBJ1-1
DNA: TGCGCCAGCAGTACAACGGCAGATACCAACACTGAAGCTTTCTTT
CDR3: CASSTTADTNTEAFF

D: NA
V: TRBV10-3
size: NA
J: TRBJ2-2
DNA: TGTGCCATCAGCCCCGGGTCTGCGAACACCGGGGAGCTGTTTTTT
CDR3: CAISPGSANTGELFF

D: NA
V: TRBV27
size: NA
J: TRBJ2-7
DNA: TGTGCCAGCAGTTCCTCTTACAAGGCCGGACCCTACGAGCAGTACTTC
CDR3: CASSSSYKAGPYEQYF

D: NA
V: TRBV7-9
size: many
J: TRBJ1-1
DNA: TGTGCCAGCAGCTTAAGGTCTAACCCTTGGAACACTGAAGCTTTCTTT
CDR3: CASSLRSNPWNTEAFF

D: NA
V: TRBV7-2
size: NA
J: TRBJ2-1
DNA: TGTGCCAGCAGCTTGCGATCCGAGCAGTTCTTC
CDR3: CASSLRSEQFF

D: TRBD2
V: TRBV20-1
size: few
J: TRBJ2-7
DNA: TGCAGTGCTAGAGGGGGACTAGCGTTCCGCGAGCAGTACTTC
CDR3: CSARGGLAFREQYF

D: NA
V: TRBV24-1
size: NA
J: TRBJ2-1
DNA: TGTGCCACCAGTGATGTGGGACGGAGGAGCTCCTACAATGAGCAGTTCTTC
CDR3: CATSDVGRRSSYNEQFF

D: TRBD2
V: TRBV27
size: few
J: TRBJ2-3
DNA: TGTGCCAGCAGCACGTGGGGGGGGAGCACAGATACGCAGTATTTT
CDR3: CASSTWGGSTDTQYF

D: NA
V: TRBV6-2/TRBV6-3
size: many
J: TRBJ2-4
DNA: TGTGCCAGCAGTCCGGGACGGGGGATAGCCAAAAACATTCAGTACTTC
CDR3: CASSPGRGIAKNIQYF

D: NA
V: TRBV29-1
size: NA
J: TRBJ1-1
DNA: TGCAGCGTTGTAAAGGGTTTCACTGAAGCTTTCTTT
CDR3: CSVVKGFTEAFF

D: NA
V: TRBV7-9
size: many
J: TRBJ2-7
DNA: TGTGCCAGCAGCACCGAGGGTTACGAGCAGTACTTC
CDR3: CASSTEGYEQYF

D: NA
V: TRBV20-1
size: NA
J: TRBJ1-5
DNA: TGCAGTGCTAGTATTGGGGGACGGAATCAGCCCCAGCATTTT
CDR3: CSASIGGRNQPQHF

D: NA
V: TRBV7-2
size: NA
J: TRBJ1-4
DNA: TGTGCCAGCAGTTCCGCAACTAATGAAAAACTGTTTTTT
CDR3: CASSSATNEKLFF

D: NA
V: TRBV9
size: few
J: TRBJ2-3
DNA: TGTGCCAGCAGCGTAGGGGCCGGGACTTCAAGCACAGATACGCAGTATTTT
CDR3: CASSVGAGTSSTDTQYF

D: TRBD2
V: TRBV12-3/TRBV12-4
size: few
J: TRBJ2-5
DNA: TGTGCCAGCACTTGGGGACTAGAGAGTGGGACCCAGTACTTC
CDR3: CASTWGLESGTQYF

D: NA
V: TRBV5-4
size: many
J: TRBJ2-5
DNA: TGTGCCAGCAGCCCCCAGGGGGGTCCGCAAGGGACCCAGTACTTC
CDR3: CASSPQGGPQGTQYF

D: TRBD1
V: TRBV3-1
size: NA
J: TRBJ1-5
DNA: TGTGCCAGCAGCCCCACCGGACAGGGGGACTCGGAGCCCCAGCATTTT
CDR3: CASSPTGQGDSEPQHF

D: NA
V: TRBV6-2/TRBV6-3
size: NA
J: TRBJ2-2
DNA: TGTGCCAGCAGTTCCGGGGAAGGGGCGAACACCGGGGAGCTGTTTTTT
CDR3: CASSSGEGANTGELFF

D: NA
V: TRBV18
size: many
J: TRBJ1-4
DNA: TGTGCCAGCTCATCTCGGGGGGATGAAAAACTGTTTTTT
CDR3: CASSSRGDEKLFF

D: NA
V: TRBV9
size: NA
J: TRBJ1-2
DNA: TGTGCCAACACCCCCGGGACGGCGGACTATGGCTACACCTTC
CDR3: CANTPGTADYGYTF

D: TRBD1
V: TRBV6-6
size: NA
J: TRBJ1-5
DNA: TGTGCCAGCAGTTTGGACAGGGGGCTGGATCAGCCCCAGCATTTT
CDR3: CASSLDRGLDQPQHF

D: NA
V: TRBV7-9
size: many
J: TRBJ1-1
DNA: TGTGCCAGCAGCTTAACGGTAATGAACACTGAAGCTTTCTTT
CDR3: CASSLTVMNTEAFF

D: NA
V: TRBV5-1
size: NA
J: TRBJ2-2
DNA: TGCGCCAGCAGCGCCCTCGCACAGTCGAACACCGGGGAGCTGTTTTTT
CDR3: CASSALAQSNTGELFF

D: TRBD1
V: TRBV19
size: many
J: TRBJ1-1
DNA: TGTGCCAGTAGGGGGACAGGAGGTTCTGAAGCTTTCTTT
CDR3: CASRGTGGSEAFF

D: TRBD1
V: TRBV2
size: few
J: TRBJ2-1
DNA: TGTGCCAGCAGGGACAGGGGCTACAATGAGCAGTTCTTC
CDR3: CASRDRGYNEQFF

D: NA
V: TRBV7-2
size: few
J: TRBJ1-4
DNA: TGTGCCAGCAGCTTAGACGGGGGATTTAGTGAAAAACTGTTTTTT
CDR3: CASSLDGGFSEKLFF

D: TRBD2
V: TRBV9
size: NA
J: TRBJ2-1
DNA: TGTGCCAGCAGCGCGGGGGGGCCTTATAGTGAGCAGTTCTTC
CDR3: CASSAGGPYSEQFF

D: NA
V: TRBV4-1
size: NA
J: TRBJ2-3
DNA: TGCGCCAGCAGCCAAGGGGGGGCACCGGCCGATACGCAGTATTTT
CDR3: CASSQGGAPADTQYF

D: NA
V: TRBV12-3/TRBV12-4
size: many
J: TRBJ1-3
DNA: TGTGCCAGCAGTGATTCAGGGGTCTCTGGAAACACCATATATTTT
CDR3: CASSDSGVSGNTIYF

D: NA
V: TRBV6-2/TRBV6-3
size: many
J: TRBJ2-3
DNA: TGTGCCAGCAGCCTCACTTCGCAGGGTACGCAGTATTTT
CDR3: CASSLTSQGTQYF

D: NA
V: TRBV7-2
size: NA
J: TRBJ2-3
DNA: TGTGCCAGCAGCTTAGGGAGTAGCGGCACAGATACGCAGTATTTT
CDR3: CASSLGSSGTDTQYF